These 17 T cell receptor beta chains originate from one sample sequenced in a study of control samples from healthy donors and cancer patients. The data were produced by immunoSEQ multiplex PCR, yet TCRdb's version contains in-frame clones alone and is incomplete. Altogether approximately 85,000 clones are present, roughly nine tenths being singletons, with the ten largest covering less than 9%. What was sequenced was blood. The source is a woman aged 55-69 years in good health.

This chain connects TRBV7-2 to TRBJ2-1, with a weak D call TRBD2 (5 bases). The CDR3 is made up of 15 amino acids. Germline lookup yields CDR1 SGHTA and CDR2 FQGNSA. The V gene lost 5 bases and the J gene lost 0 bases, with 11 bases spanning the gap. DNA of the CDR3: TGTGCCAGCAGCCCGGACTCGCTCTCCTACAATGAGCAGTTCTTC. Protein sequence: CASSPDSLSYNEQFF.

The V and J genes are TRBV30 and TRBJ2-1; maybe TRBD2 (5 bases). The CDR3 contains 13 residues. The germline V gene has CDR1 GTSNPN and CDR2 SVGIG (reference sequence). Trimming shortened V by 1 base and J by 2 bases, and 6 bases separated the two germline ends. The CDR3 DNA reads TGTGCCTGGAGTGCCGGGACCTACAATGAGCAGTTCTTC. Translation: CAWSAGTYNEQFF.

The chain has TRBV6-5 and TRBJ2-1, with TRBD1 matching 10 bases. The CDR3 extends over 15 amino acids. Germline CDR1 is MNHEY and CDR2 is SVGAGI. J gave up 3 bases and V 6 bases, and 5 bases lay outside the gene matches. DNA of the CDR3: TGTGCCAGCAGAACCGGGACAGGGGTCTACAATGAGCAGTTCTTC. It encodes CASRTGTGVYNEQFF.

The genes are TRBV24-1 and TRBJ2-7, with 8 positions matching TRBD2. The CDR3 contains 18 residues. Germline assignment: CDR1 KGHDR and CDR2 SFDVKD. Trimming took 1 base from V and 0 from J; bases not matched to a gene: 10. CDR3 amino acids: CATSDLPSGLTPSYEQYF. DNA of the CDR3: TGTGCCACCAGTGATTTACCTAGCGGGCTTACTCCCTCCTACGAGCAGTACTTC.

This chain connects TRBV6-1 to TRBJ2-5; TRBD1 is a possible D gene (5 bases). The CDR3 loop spans 14 amino acids. Germline V gives CDR1 MNHNS, CDR2 SASEGT. V lost 1 base to trimming and J lost 9 bases, with 15 bases between them. The CDR3 sequence is CASSEGLTVGPQYF. CDR3 nucleotides: TGTGCCAGCAGTGAAGGCCTGACAGTGGGGCCCCAGTACTTC.

The chain has TRBV7-3 and TRBJ1-1; D call uncertain. CDR1 is SGHTA and CDR2 is FQGTGA in the germline V gene. V dropped 1 base and J dropped 2 bases, with 8 bases sitting between them. The CDR3 is 14 residues long. The CDR3 region is CASSLSGRNTEAFF. For the CDR3, the DNA is TGTGCCAGCAGCTTAAGCGGTAGAAACACTGAAGCTTTCTTT. The full variable domain, in which reference TRBV7-3 and TRBJ1-1 provide the parts outside the CDR3, is GAGVSQTPSNKVTEKGKYVELRCDPISGHTALYWYRQSLGQGPEFLIYFQGTGAADDSGLPNDRFFAVRPEGSVSTLKIQRTERGDSAVYLCASSLSGRNTEAFFGQGTRLTVV.

This clone occurred a few times. The chain joins TRBV2 to TRBJ1-5, with D perhaps TRBD1 (6 bases). CDR3 length: 13 amino acids. Trimming stripped 4 bases from V and 5 bases from J, with 9 bases between. Germline V gene sequence: CDR1 SNHLY, CDR2 FYNNEI. The CDR3 sequence is CASSGTEDQPQHF. In nucleotides, the CDR3 is TGTGCCAGCAGTGGGACAGAAGATCAGCCCCAGCATTTT.

The chain links TRBV12-3 or TRBV12-4 to TRBJ1-1, with TRBD1 matching over 8 bases. With 6 bases clipped from V and 10 bases from J, the junction kept 4 bases outside the gene matches. CDR3 length: 11 residues. The CDR3 nucleotides are TGTGCCAGCAGCAGCGGACAGGGAGCTTTCTTT. This encodes CASSSGQGAFF.

This rearrangement joins TRBV7-8 to TRBJ1-4, with 10 bases that match TRBD1. Germline V CDR1 and CDR2: SGHVS, FQNEAQ. CDR3 length equals 14 residues. Losses at the gene ends were 1 base for V and 13 bases for J; bases not matched to a gene: 6. The CDR3 DNA sequence: TGTGCCAGCAGCTTAGAAGGGACAGGGGCCCGACTGTTTTTT. Translation gives CASSLEGTGARLFF.

The genes are TRBV5-4 and TRBJ1-1, with D unclear. CDR3 size: 17 residues. V dropped 4 bases and J dropped 0 bases, with 19 bases sitting between them. The germline V gene has CDR1 SGHNT and CDR2 YYREEE (reference sequence). The CDR3 protein is CASSPPRSWRMNTEAFF. CDR3 nucleotides: TGTGCCAGCAGCCCCCCTCGGTCTTGGAGGATGAACACTGAAGCTTTCTTT.

The CDR3 here is CAIRTQDTQYF. CDR3 nucleotide sequence: TGTGCCATCAGAACGCAAGATACGCAGTATTTT. This chain links TRBV10-3 with TRBJ2-3; D ambiguous. Germline V CDR1 and CDR2: ENHRY, SYGVKD. The CDR3 covers 11 residues. The germline V and J ends were trimmed by 6 bases and 5 bases, with 6 bases remaining between them.

The rearrangement links TRBV6-5 to TRBJ2-3; 9 nucleotides match TRBD2. Germline CDR1 reads MNHEY; CDR2 reads SVGAGI. This CDR3 spans 14 amino acids. V was pared by 0 bases and J by 9 bases, with 4 bases of the junction left unmatched. This chain's CDR3 is CASSYSPSGKTQYF. CDR3 DNA sequence: TGTGCCAGCAGTTACTCGCCTAGCGGGAAGACGCAGTATTTT.

This chain connects TRBV20-1 to TRBJ2-7, with TRBD1 as a possible D gene (5 bases). The CDR3 runs to 14 residues. The V gene's germline CDR1 is DFQATT and CDR2 SNEGSKA (reference sequence). V was shortened by 3 bases and J by 1 base, with 13 bases between the two germline ends. The CDR3 nucleotides read TGCAGTGCTAGTGGGCGACAGCGTTCCTACGAGCAGTACTTC. Its protein is CSASGRQRSYEQYF.

The chain employs TRBV30 and TRBJ2-1, with 7 nucleotides matching TRBD1. Germline assignment: CDR1 GTSNPN and CDR2 SVGIG (reference sequence). The CDR3 has 15 residues. V was pared by 0 bases and J by 8 bases, with 10 bases of the junction left unmatched. In nucleotides, the CDR3 is TGTGCCTGGAGTGTACGAAGGGCAGGGGGTGATGAGCAGTTCTTC. It encodes CAWSVRRAGGDEQFF.

This sequence joins TRBV18 and TRBJ2-5; no clear D gene. Trimming took off 0 bases at V and 4 bases at J, with 9 bases between the two ends. This CDR3 spans 14 amino acids. Germline CDR1 is KGHSH and CDR2 is LQKENI. For the CDR3, the DNA is TGTGCCAGCTCACCACCGGATAATAGAGAGACCCAGTACTTC. As protein: CASSPPDNRETQYF.

This clone was detected once. The junction and the germline gene differ at one end; a read error may be behind it. The chain links TRBV10-3 to TRBJ1-2, with D possibly TRBD1 on 5 matching bases. Germline CDR1 is ENHRY and CDR2 is SYGVKD. The CDR3 runs to 14 residues. CDR3: CALRPGGGRSGYTF. DNA for the CDR3: TGTGCCCTCAGGCCCGGGGGGGGGAGAAGTGGCTACACCTTC.

This clone appeared once. This sequence joins TRBV5-1 and TRBJ2-2, with 8 bases matching TRBD2. Germline CDR1 is SGHRS and CDR2 is YFSETQ. The CDR3 contains 15 residues. With V trimmed by 0 bases and J by 2 bases, 0 bases remained unmatched. CDR3 nucleotide sequence: TGCGCCAGCAGCTTGGTAGCGGGAAACACCGGGGAGCTGTTTTTT. Translation gives CASSLVAGNTGELFF.